This TCR beta chain was captured in a study of post-analysis software for immune sequencing data (dated by TCRdb to about 2015). For context, the study as a whole: The recorded disease courses included relapsing-remitting, secondary progressive and progressive-relapsing multiple sclerosis, and some patients had no subtype annotation. The patient repertoires were set against 10 or so previously published healthy control repertoires from donors whose ages ranged from roughly 6 to 27 years. A subset of samples was prepared in parallel using single-end sample barcoding, then pooled and co-amplified after Illumina adapter ligation. The investigation overall reported the following: When samples were clustered directly using the F measure, samples prepared in the same batch co-clustered strongly, which prompted a batch-effect correction. Patients showed significantly higher frequencies than controls for a handful of TRBV segments, among them TRBV5-6, TRBV5-1 and TRBV20-1. Multiple sclerosis patients had significantly lower normalized Chao1 diversity than controls, a result that suggests substantial peripheral T-cell clonal expansion. The multiple sclerosis patient group was slightly younger than the control group.

Library generation was performed with PCR. For sequencing, an Illumina HiSeq 2500 was employed. To reduce PCR and sequencing biases, unique molecular identifiers were incorporated into the TCR beta cDNA libraries. Every 1 to 10 million input T cells yielded roughly 0.5 million cDNA molecules, meaning each molecule approximated one T cell. Patient libraries were prepared and sequenced with the same protocol used for the earlier healthy control dataset. Samples belonging to the same batch were prepared together, multiplexed and sequenced on a shared HiSeq lane. Turning to the authors' computational methods: MIGEC handled the raw barcoded reads, throwing out single-read molecular identifier groups before consensus assembly and CDR3 extraction. Clonotype tables were post-analysed with VDJtools, normalizing diversity by down-sampling all datasets to the smallest sample size. In repertoire overlap clustering, CDR3 amino acid sequences, but not nucleotide sequences, were matched to correct batch-related cross-sample contamination. TCRdb redid the processing of the public reads, applying fastp at Q25 and MiXCR, and retained in-frame beta chains. A single entry per CDR3 protein holds the most common genes and DNA from its merged rows. For this entry, the V and J calls and clone size follow TCRdb and not the study's own pipeline. The sample yields about 460,000 distinct CDR3 sequences; nearly 45% were counted once. The leading ten clones occupy 12% of the sample.

For this clonotype: What this receptor recognizes is not known. No much larger clone exists at a distance of one base, and base qualities are not known.

TCR beta repertoires were profiled from peripheral blood of roughly twelve young patients with multiple sclerosis to demonstrate the VDJtools post-analysis software. The multiple sclerosis patients were children and adolescents ranging in age from roughly 6 to 15 years. V is cut back by 4 bases and J by 0 bases, with 6 bases in the junction unmatched. From cysteine to phenylalanine, the CDR3 is 16 amino acids long. The sequence is cut down to CDR3 DNA, 48 bases in frame from base 1. The sequence is built from TRBV12-3 or TRBV12-4 and TRBJ2-7; 10 central nucleotides agree with TRBD1. This clonotype originated in a girl under 18 with multiple sclerosis. Source material: blood. The DNA sequence is given as TGTGCCAGCAGTTCGCCGGGACAGGGGTTCTCCTACGAGCAGTACTTC. Its protein is CASSSPGQGFSYEQYF.